Only a few counts were recorded for the clone carrying this TCR beta chain. Antigen specificity is unknown. At one end, the junction sequence differs from germline, possibly due to a read error. This sample was included in a study of T-cell reconstitution after alpha-beta-depleted transplantation in children. Preparation of the TCRbeta library involved a method that used unique molecular identifiers. Via MiXCR, TCRdb re-called the PCR reads, giving one row per CDR3 protein. Of hundreds of thousands of distinct CDR3 sequences detected, roughly a quarter appear once; the ten largest clones hold under 5.5%. The CDR3 sequence is 9 residues long. The germline CDR1 and CDR2 sequences are SEHNR and FQNEAQ (reference sequence). Study-wide results and limits: The study traced high day-60 TCRbeta diversity in some patients to surviving recipient T cells and thymic progenitors. Several hundred expanded graft clones reportedly supplied alpha-beta T cells about two months after transplant. Newly generated T cells supplied most T-cell counts and diversity one year post-transplant.

J is TRBJ2-3 and V is TRBV7-9; D gene ambiguous. The specimen was PBMCs, mostly from graft donor cells, collected 360 days after TCRalphabeta/CD19-depleted stem cell transplant. The TCR comes from a female patient aged 2 to 10 who had a stem cell transplant for congenital amegakaryocytic thrombocytopenia, so the T cells may come from the graft donor. In DNA, the CDR3 is TGTGCCAGCAACCGCGAGAGGCATTTT. Translating gives CASNRERHF.